Below, one T cell receptor (beta chain) is given with its context. Its antigen is undetermined. Trimming took 3 bases from V and 0 from J, leaving 10 bases between them. The CDR3 totals 15 residues. Germline V gene lookup returns CDR1 SGHVS and CDR2 FNYEAQ. This entry belongs to a study of neurological immune-mediated disorders. Whole-study results and caveats: Expansion of TCR clones was greatest in HTLV-1-associated myelopathy and smallest in multiple sclerosis, where it fell below that of healthy controls.

The cDNA was generated by 5'RACE with 10-nucleotide random UMIs. One entry per CDR3 protein results from TCRdb running MiXCR on the 5' RACE reads. The table lists tens of thousands of distinct CDR3 sequences, 4.5% to 6.5% of them singletons, with about 2.4% in the top ten. This chain links TRBV7-6 with TRBJ2-3, with D perhaps matching TRBD2 (6 bases). The receptor was isolated from a young woman with multiple sclerosis. Sequenced: PBMCs. The CDR3 spells CASSFIAGSTDTQYF. The DNA for the CDR3 is TGTGCCAGCAGCTTTATCGCGGGAAGCACAGATACGCAGTATTTT.